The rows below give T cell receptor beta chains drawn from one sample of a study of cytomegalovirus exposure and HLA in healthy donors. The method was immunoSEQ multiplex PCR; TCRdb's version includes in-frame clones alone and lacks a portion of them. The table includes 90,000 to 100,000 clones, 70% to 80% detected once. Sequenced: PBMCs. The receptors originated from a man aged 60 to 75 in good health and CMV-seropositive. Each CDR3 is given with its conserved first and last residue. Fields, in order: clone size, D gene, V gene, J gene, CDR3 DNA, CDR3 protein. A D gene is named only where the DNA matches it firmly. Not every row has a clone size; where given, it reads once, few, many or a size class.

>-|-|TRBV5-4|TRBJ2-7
TGTGCCAGCAGCCGGACTGTTAACTACGAGCAGTACTTC
CASSRTVNYEQYF
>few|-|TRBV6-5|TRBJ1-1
TGTGCCAGCAGTTACTCGAGGGCTGGGAACACTGAAGCTTTCTTT
CASSYSRAGNTEAFF
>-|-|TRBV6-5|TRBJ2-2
TGTGCCAGCAGTCCCCAGGGGTCGAACACCGGGGAGCTGTTTTTT
CASSPQGSNTGELFF
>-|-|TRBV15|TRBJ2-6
TGTGCCACCAGCAGAGGATCAGCAGGCCCGAGCTCTGGGGCCAACGTCCTGACTTTC
CATSRGSAGPSSGANVLTF
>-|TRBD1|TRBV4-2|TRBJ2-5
TGTGCCAGCAGCCTTACGCCGGGACAGGGGGCCTCGGCCTTGATCCAAGAGACCCAGTACTTC
CASSLTPGQGASALIQETQYF
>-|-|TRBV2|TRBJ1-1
TGTGCCAGCAGACTCATTATGGACACTGAAGCTTTCTTT
CASRLIMDTEAFF
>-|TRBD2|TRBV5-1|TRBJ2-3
TGCGCCAGCAGTCTGCTAGCGGGGGGGACAGATACGCAGTATTTT
CASSLLAGGTDTQYF
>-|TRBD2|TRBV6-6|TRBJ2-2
TGTGCCAGCAGCGGGGGGCGGGGGGCCAACACCGGGGAGCTGTTTTTT
CASSGGRGANTGELFF
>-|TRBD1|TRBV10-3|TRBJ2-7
TGTGCCATCAGTGGGGACAGGGGCTACGAGCAGTACTTC
CAISGDRGYEQYF
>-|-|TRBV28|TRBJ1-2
TGTGCCAGCAGTTTAGGGGCGATAAACTATGGCTACACCTTC
CASSLGAINYGYTF
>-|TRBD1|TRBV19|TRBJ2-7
TGTGCCAGTAGTCCCCGGGACAGGTCCTACGAGCAGTACTTC
CASSPRDRSYEQYF
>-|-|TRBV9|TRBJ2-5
TGTGCCAGCAGCCCCGGGGAGGCCGTTCAAGAGACCCAGTACTTC
CASSPGEAVQETQYF
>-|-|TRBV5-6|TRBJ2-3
TGTGCCAGCAGCTTTCCCAGGTATGGCGCAGATACGCAGTATTTT
CASSFPRYGADTQYF
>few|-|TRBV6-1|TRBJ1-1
TGTGCCAGCAGTGAAGGGGCGGGAAACACTGAAGCTTTCTTT
CASSEGAGNTEAFF
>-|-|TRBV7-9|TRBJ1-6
TGTGCCAGCAGCTCTAGTTCGACAGGCCCTTTTGGTCCCCTCCACTTT
CASSSSSTGPFGPLHF
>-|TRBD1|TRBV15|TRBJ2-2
TGTGCCACCAGCAGAGATGACAGGGCCACCGGGGAGCTGTTTTTT
CATSRDDRATGELFF